This TCR beta chain was recovered during a study of tumor and adjacent non-tumor tissue in lung cancer. Study information: Patients comprised 12 adenocarcinoma, 2 squamous cell carcinoma and 1 small cell lung cancer. Study-level points and caveats: Top 100 clones took a larger repertoire share in normal lung. Significantly higher TCR diversity was found in tumor than normal lung.

The library came from three nested PCR rounds adapted from ARM-PCR protocols. MiXCR was run by TCRdb on the multiplex PCR reads, yielding one entry per CDR3 protein. The table lists about 76,000 distinct CDR3 sequences, less than 75% of them singletons. The template was RNA from unsorted bulk tissue. Chemotherapy-naive patients with new lung cancer underwent thoracic surgery in China, August–late 2014. The CDR3 is made up of 14 amino acids. The ends were cut back, 2 bases at V and 7 bases at J, with 14 bases in the middle. Germline values: CDR1 MNHEY, CDR2 SVGAGI. As regards this clonotype: Its target is not known. In this CDR3 the conserved last residue, phenylalanine or tryptophan, is missing, so a read error is likely.

Specimen: lung tumor tissue. The chain joins TRBV6-5 to TRBJ1-1, with unresolved D. The clonotype originates from a woman between 65 and 79 years old with non-small cell lung cancer. This CDR3 is CASSYVGTGVEAFL. CDR3 nucleotides: TGTGCCAGCAGTTACGTTGGCACCGGCGTTGAAGCTTTCCTT.